Each of the 21 T cell receptor beta chains below was sequenced from the same sample in a study of shared clonotypes between healthy human individuals. Measured with immunoSEQ multiplex PCR; TCRdb has only the in-frame clones, and not every one. The sample carries 2,500,000 or so clones, about 92% recorded once. The specimen sequenced was naive CD4+ T cells sorted from blood. Subset meaning: CD45RA+ positively selected. These receptors were collected from a man younger than 30 in good health.

The chain joins TRBV7-9 to TRBJ1-1; TRBD1 is a possible D gene (6 bases). Germline CDR1 and CDR2: SEHNR and FQNEAQ (reference sequence). CDR3 length: 13 residues. V lost 11 bases to trimming and J lost 4 bases, with 17 bases between them. CDR3 region: CAGIQGAGTEAFF. The DNA of the CDR3 is TGTGCCGGAATACAGGGCGCTGGCACTGAAGCTTTCTTT.

The chain has TRBV27 and TRBJ1-5, with 7 positions matching TRBD1. Germline CDR1 is MNHEY and CDR2 is SMNVEV (reference sequence). The CDR3 length is 13 residues. V was clipped by 4 bases and J by 6 bases; unmatched bases: 3. The CDR3 is CASSSTGIQPQHF. The CDR3 region has the DNA TGTGCCAGCAGTTCGACAGGGATTCAGCCCCAGCATTTT.

This clone was seen a single time. CDR3 nucleotides: TGTGCCAGCAGTTACCGACCCGAAAACTATGGCTACACCTTC. This gives the protein CASSYRPENYGYTF. The V call is TRBV6-5, the J call TRBJ1-2; no clear D. The germline V and J ends were trimmed by 2 bases and 2 bases, with 9 bases remaining between them. CDR3 length equals 14 residues. The germline gives CDR1 MNHEY, CDR2 SVGAGI.

The chain links TRBV6-6 to TRBJ1-3, with D possibly being TRBD1 (6 bases). Germline V gene sequence: CDR1 MNHNY, CDR2 SVGAGI (reference sequence). The CDR3 has 16 residues. Trimming left V 5 bases short and J 0 bases short, with 14 bases between. In DNA, the CDR3 is TGTGCCAGCAGTAACGCGGGGGGCGCCTCTGGAAACACCATATATTTT. Translated, it gives CASSNAGGASGNTIYF.

Regarding this clone: Other nucleotide sequences from this sample produce the same CDR3. The chain is built from TRBV7-2 and TRBJ2-7; tentative D call: TRBD2 (5 bases). The CDR3 spans 13 residues. V was shortened by 1 base and J by 4 bases, with 8 bases between the two germline ends. The germline gives CDR1 SGHTA, CDR2 FQGNSA. The CDR3 coding sequence is TGTGCCAGCAGCTTAGGGCTAGCTTACGAGCAGTACTTC. Its translation is CASSLGLAYEQYF.

On this clone itself: At one boundary the junction diverges from the germline segment, which might be a read error. The chain employs TRBV19 and TRBJ1-3; D unclear. The CDR3 spans 14 residues. Per germline, CDR1 LNHDA and CDR2 SQIVND (reference sequence). The CDR3 sequence: CASCISVSGNTIYF. The CDR3 DNA follows: TGTGCCAGTTGTATTAGCGTCTCTGGAAACACCATATATTTT.

The chain is built from TRBV7-2 and TRBJ2-7, with D possibly being TRBD1 (5 bases). Germline loops: CDR1 SGHTA, CDR2 FQGNSA. The V and J ends lost 4 bases and 2 bases respectively, with 15 bases between them. The CDR3 is 15 residues long. The chain's CDR3 is CASSSSRQGTYEQYF. Here the CDR3 DNA reads TGTGCCAGCAGCTCGTCCCGTCAGGGCACCTACGAGCAGTACTTC.

The chain joins TRBV25-1 to TRBJ2-7, with D possibly TRBD1 on 5 matching bases. Between the trimmed V and J ends, which lost 6 bases and 3 bases, there was a span of 15 bases. CDR1 MGHDK and CDR2 SYGVNS come from the germline V gene. The CDR3 length is 14 residues. CDR3: CASRLYRPLYEQYF. The CDR3 DNA reads as TGTGCCAGCAGGTTGTACAGGCCCCTCTACGAGCAGTACTTC.

This chain uses TRBV12-5 with TRBJ2-7, with 11 nucleotides matching TRBD2. Germline lookup yields CDR1 LGHNT and CDR2 FRNRAP. This CDR3 contains 17 residues. Losses at the gene ends were 7 bases for V and 0 bases for J; bases not matched to a gene: 11. DNA for the CDR3: TGTGCTAGTGCCCCCGGGACTAGCGGTACACGCTCCTACGAGCAGTACTTC. Its protein is CASAPGTSGTRSYEQYF.

On this clone: At one boundary the junction diverges from the germline segment, which might be a read error. The chain links TRBV7-7 to TRBJ2-3; TRBD1 or TRBD2 may be the D gene (5 bases each). Per the germline V gene, CDR1 is SSHAT and CDR2 is FNYEAQ (reference sequence). This CDR3 has 13 residues. CDR3 loop: CASSLLGADTQYF. CDR3 nucleotide sequence: TGTGCTAGCAGCCTATTGGGGGCAGATACGCAGTATTTT.

The V gene is TRBV5-1, the J gene TRBJ2-7; no firm D call. The CDR3 is made up of 13 amino acids. In germline, CDR1 is SGHRS, CDR2 YFSETQ. Trimming shortened V by 2 bases and J by 6 bases, and 12 bases separated the two germline ends. CDR3 bases: TGCGCCAGCAGCTTAGAGGAGAGGCGCGAGCAGTACTTC. Translated: CASSLEERREQYF.

The chain recombines TRBV5-8 with TRBJ1-5; 12 bases align to TRBD1. V dropped 4 bases and J dropped 15; count of bases not matched to a gene: 14. Per the germline V gene, CDR1 is SGHTS and CDR2 is YDEGEE. There are 15 residues in the CDR3. The CDR3 nucleotides read TGTGCCAGCAGCAAAGGGACAGGGGGCGAGGCGGTGAGGCATTTT. Translated, it gives CASSKGTGGEAVRHF. Supplemented by reference TRBV5-8 and TRBJ1-5, the full variable domain reads EAGVTQSPTHLIKTRGQQATLRCSPISGHTSVYWYQQALGLGLQFLLWYDEGEERNRGNFPPRFSGRQFPNYSSELNVNALELEDSALYLCASSKGTGGEAVRHFGDGTRLSIL.

A word on this clone: Other DNA sequences in this specimen translate into the identical CDR3. The V gene is TRBV10-3, the J gene TRBJ1-5, with D perhaps TRBD1 (5 bases). Per the germline V gene, CDR1 is ENHRY and CDR2 is SYGVKD. The CDR3 is 15 amino acids. V lost 0 bases, J lost 1 base, and 7 bases lay in between. The CDR3 sequence: CAISESGTSNQPQHF. The CDR3 nucleotides read TGTGCCATCAGTGAGTCCGGGACGAGCAATCAGCCCCAGCATTTT.

This chain uses TRBV6-1 with TRBJ1-4; D is possibly TRBD1 (6 bases). V was cut by 1 base and J by 7 bases, with 13 bases left in between. The CDR3 covers 15 residues. CDR1 and CDR2 from the germline V gene are MNHNS and SASEGT. Written as DNA, the CDR3 is TGTGCCAGCAGTGAAGGGGGGGCGGGAAGTGAAAAACTGTTTTTT. This encodes CASSEGGAGSEKLFF.

The chain carries TRBV7-9 and TRBJ1-4; weak D call: TRBD1 (5 bases). Trimming shortened V by 3 bases and J by 2 bases, and 16 bases separated the two germline ends. CDR1 and CDR2 (germline): SEHNR, FQNEAQ (reference sequence). The CDR3 is 17 amino acids. CDR3 nucleotides: TGTGCCAGCAGCTTTAGCACAGGAGGATTCACTAATGAAAAACTGTTTTTT. Translation: CASSFSTGGFTNEKLFF.

V usage is TRBV7-9 and J usage is TRBJ2-3; D might be TRBD2 (6 bases). Germline-derived CDR1 and CDR2 are SEHNR and FQNEAQ (reference sequence). This CDR3 is 16 amino acids long. V was trimmed by 1 base and J by 3 bases, leaving 14 bases between them. As DNA, the CDR3 is TGTGCCAGCAGCTTAGGGGGAGCCGGGACTACAGATACGCAGTATTTT. Protein product: CASSLGGAGTTDTQYF.

The chain uses TRBV7-9 and TRBJ2-5; tentatively, D is TRBD1 (5 bases). This CDR3 contains 15 residues. CDR1 is SEHNR, CDR2 FQNEAQ, per germline (reference sequence). Between the trimmed V and J ends, which lost 5 bases and 1 base, there was a span of 14 bases. CDR3 protein: CASSPRSGLQETQYF. The CDR3 DNA reads as TGTGCCAGCAGCCCGAGATCAGGGCTCCAAGAGACCCAGTACTTC.

The chain has TRBV2 and TRBJ2-7, with D perhaps matching TRBD1 (7 bases). The germline V gene has CDR1 SNHLY and CDR2 FYNNEI. Trimming shortened V by 8 bases and J by 0 bases, and 17 bases separated the two germline ends. The CDR3 loop spans 15 amino acids. The CDR3 loop is CASGPGQDYSYEQYF. Here the CDR3 DNA reads TGTGCCAGCGGTCCCGGACAGGACTACTCCTACGAGCAGTACTTC.

This chain links TRBV4-1 with TRBJ1-2, with 7 bases fitting TRBD1. In germline, CDR1 is MGHRA, CDR2 YSYEKL. With 4 bases clipped from V and 3 bases from J, the junction kept 8 bases outside the gene matches. CDR3 length: 15 residues. The CDR3 nucleotides are TGCGCCAGCAGCCCCTGGGGACAGATTGACTATGGCTACACCTTC. This translates into CASSPWGQIDYGYTF.

The chain couples TRBV4-3 to TRBJ2-3; weak D call: TRBD2 (6 bases). Germline CDR1 LGHNA, CDR2 YSLEER. The germline V and J ends were trimmed by 0 bases and 4 bases, with 20 bases remaining between them. The length of the CDR3 is 18 residues. DNA of the CDR3: TGCGCCAGCAGCCAAGATACGGGGGTGACGGGAGCCCCAGATACGCAGTATTTT. Protein product: CASSQDTGVTGAPDTQYF.

The chain is built from TRBV6-5 and TRBJ1-1; 7 bases are a match to TRBD1. J lost 7 bases, V lost 2 bases, and 7 bases had no gene match. This CDR3 has 14 amino acids. Germline V lookup: CDR1 MNHEY, CDR2 SVGAGI. CDR3 nucleotide sequence: TGTGCCAGCAGTTACATCCAGGGGGTGGTTGAAGCTTTCTTT. It encodes CASSYIQGVVEAFF.